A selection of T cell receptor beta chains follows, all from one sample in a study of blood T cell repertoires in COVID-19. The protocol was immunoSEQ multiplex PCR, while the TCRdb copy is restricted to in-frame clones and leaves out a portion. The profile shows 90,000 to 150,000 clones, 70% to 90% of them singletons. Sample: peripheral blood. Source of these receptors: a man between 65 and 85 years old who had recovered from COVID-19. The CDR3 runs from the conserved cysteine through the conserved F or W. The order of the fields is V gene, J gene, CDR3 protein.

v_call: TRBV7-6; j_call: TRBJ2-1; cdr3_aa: CASSLAPTSGGYNEQFF
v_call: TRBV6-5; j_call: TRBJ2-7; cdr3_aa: CASSSWDRVIPEQYF
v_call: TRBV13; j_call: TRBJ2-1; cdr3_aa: CASSPRTGANEQFF
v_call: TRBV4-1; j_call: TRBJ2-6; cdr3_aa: CASSQRVAEGIGANVLTF
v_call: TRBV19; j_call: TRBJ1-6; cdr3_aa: CATKGGTLYNSPLHF
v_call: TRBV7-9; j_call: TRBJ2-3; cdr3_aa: CASMTSGFSTDTQYF
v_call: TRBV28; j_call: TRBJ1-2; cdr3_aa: CASSSPGTGRRFNYGYTF
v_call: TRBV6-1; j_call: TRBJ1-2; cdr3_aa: CASSEDRAQGYTF
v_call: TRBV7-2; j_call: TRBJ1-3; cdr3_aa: CASSLGQVNSGNTIYF
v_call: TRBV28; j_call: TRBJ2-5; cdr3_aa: CASSSPGEADTTETQYF
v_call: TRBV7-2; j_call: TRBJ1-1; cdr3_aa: CASSPRGTEAFF
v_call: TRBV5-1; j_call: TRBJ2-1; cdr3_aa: CASFWVAGGEQFF
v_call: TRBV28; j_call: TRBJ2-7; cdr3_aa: CASGGTSYEQYF
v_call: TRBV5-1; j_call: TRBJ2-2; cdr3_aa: CASSRTSEARDTGELFF
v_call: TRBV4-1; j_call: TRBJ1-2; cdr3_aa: CASSPGQGGLHYGYTF
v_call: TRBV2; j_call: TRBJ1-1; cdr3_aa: CASREDRGGGRAFF
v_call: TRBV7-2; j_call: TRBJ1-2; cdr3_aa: CASSLSRGLYGYTF
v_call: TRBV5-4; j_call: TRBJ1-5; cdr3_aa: CASSFGGQSNQPQHF
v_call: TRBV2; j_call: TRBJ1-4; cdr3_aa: CAATGQVDEKLFF
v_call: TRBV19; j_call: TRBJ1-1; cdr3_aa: CASSMRASNTEAFF
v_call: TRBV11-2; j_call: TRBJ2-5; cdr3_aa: CASSREGTSGAQETQYF
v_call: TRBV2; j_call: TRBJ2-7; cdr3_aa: CASLGRRYEQYF
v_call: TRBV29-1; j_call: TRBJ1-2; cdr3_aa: CSVEEGQGDGYTF
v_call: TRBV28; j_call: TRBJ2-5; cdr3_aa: CASSFGGGGETQYF
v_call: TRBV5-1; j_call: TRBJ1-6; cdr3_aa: CASSSADSSYNSPLHF
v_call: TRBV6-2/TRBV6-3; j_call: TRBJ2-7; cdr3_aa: CASSNTHEQYF
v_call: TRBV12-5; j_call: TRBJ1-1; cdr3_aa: CASGSTTGTDEAFF
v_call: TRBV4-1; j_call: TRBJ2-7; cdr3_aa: CASSQGSHPEDEQYF
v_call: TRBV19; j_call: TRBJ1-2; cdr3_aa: CASSTGRNYGYTF
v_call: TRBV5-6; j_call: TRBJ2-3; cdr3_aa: CASSPDLDGDTQYF
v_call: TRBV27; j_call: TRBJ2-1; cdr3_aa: CASRLNRVNEQFF
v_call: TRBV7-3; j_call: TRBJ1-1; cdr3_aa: CASSQSRGTEAFF
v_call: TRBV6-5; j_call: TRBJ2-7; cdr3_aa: CASSLRVAYEQYF
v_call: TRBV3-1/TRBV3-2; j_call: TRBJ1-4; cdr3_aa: CASSQQGANEKLFF
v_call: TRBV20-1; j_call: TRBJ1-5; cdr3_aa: CSASGLFNQPQHF
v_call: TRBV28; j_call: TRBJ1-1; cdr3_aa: CASNQGDRDGEAFF
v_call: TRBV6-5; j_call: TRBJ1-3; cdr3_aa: CASRRQASSGNTIYF
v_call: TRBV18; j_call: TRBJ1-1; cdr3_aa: CASSTNRGSNTEAFF
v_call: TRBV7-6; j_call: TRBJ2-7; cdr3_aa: CASSSRAGDEQYF
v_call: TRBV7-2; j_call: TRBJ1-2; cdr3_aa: CASSLNPPGTDYGYTF
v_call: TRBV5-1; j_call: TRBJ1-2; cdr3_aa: CASSYSPGDDGYTF
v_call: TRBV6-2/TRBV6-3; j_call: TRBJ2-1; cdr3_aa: CASTPVGDRGRRANEQFF
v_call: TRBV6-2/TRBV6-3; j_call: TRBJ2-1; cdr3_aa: CASSYSEGFYYNEQFF
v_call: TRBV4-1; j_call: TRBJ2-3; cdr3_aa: CASSRGQDNTDTQYF
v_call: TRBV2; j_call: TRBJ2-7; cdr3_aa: CASRDSSVSYEQYF
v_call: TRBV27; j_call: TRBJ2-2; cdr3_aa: CASADDRGSNTGELFF
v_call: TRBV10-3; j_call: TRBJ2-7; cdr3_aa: CAISVPGLASLKQYF
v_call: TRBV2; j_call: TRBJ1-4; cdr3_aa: CASSDRGTGEEKLFF
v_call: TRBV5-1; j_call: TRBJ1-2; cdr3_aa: CASSLQTRTASGGYTF
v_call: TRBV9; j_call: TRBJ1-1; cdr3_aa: CASSVGLRTGGSATEAFF
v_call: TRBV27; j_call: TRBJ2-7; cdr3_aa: CASSLLPPGAHEQYF
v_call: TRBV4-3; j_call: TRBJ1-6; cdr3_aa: CASSQHGQGSSPLHF
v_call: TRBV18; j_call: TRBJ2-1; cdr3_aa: CASSNTRDNEQFF
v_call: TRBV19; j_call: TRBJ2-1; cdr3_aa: CASSIGGGNFNEQFF
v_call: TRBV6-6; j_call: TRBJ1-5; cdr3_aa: CASSWTGDSNQPQHF